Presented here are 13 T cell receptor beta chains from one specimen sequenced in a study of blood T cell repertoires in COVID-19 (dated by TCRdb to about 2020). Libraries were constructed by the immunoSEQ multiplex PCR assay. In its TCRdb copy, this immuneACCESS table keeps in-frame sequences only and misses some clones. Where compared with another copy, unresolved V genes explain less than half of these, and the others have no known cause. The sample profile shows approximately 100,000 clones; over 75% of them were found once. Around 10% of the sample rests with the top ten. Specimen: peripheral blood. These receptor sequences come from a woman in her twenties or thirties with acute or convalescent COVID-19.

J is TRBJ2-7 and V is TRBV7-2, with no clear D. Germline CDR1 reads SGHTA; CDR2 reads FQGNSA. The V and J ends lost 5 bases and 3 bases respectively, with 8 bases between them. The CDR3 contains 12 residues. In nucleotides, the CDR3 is TGTGCCAGCAGCGACACCAGCTACGAGCAGTACTTC. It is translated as CASSDTSYEQYF.

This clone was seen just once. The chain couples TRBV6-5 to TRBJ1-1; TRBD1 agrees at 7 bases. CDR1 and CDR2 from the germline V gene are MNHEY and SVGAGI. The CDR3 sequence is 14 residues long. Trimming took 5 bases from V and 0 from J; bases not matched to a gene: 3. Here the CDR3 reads CASSQQGMNTEAFF. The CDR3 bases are TGTGCCAGCAGTCAACAGGGGATGAACACTGAAGCTTTCTTT.

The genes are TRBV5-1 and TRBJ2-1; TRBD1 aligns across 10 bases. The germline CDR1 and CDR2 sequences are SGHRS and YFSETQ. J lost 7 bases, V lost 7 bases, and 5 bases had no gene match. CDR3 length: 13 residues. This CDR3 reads CASHADRGNEQFF. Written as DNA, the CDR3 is TGCGCCAGCCACGCGGACAGGGGGAATGAGCAGTTCTTC.

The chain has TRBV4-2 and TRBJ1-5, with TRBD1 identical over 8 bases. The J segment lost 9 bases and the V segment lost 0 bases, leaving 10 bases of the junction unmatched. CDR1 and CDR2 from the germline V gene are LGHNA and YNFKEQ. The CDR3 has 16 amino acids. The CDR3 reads CASSQDRGQVLWPQHF. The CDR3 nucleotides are TGTGCCAGCAGCCAAGATAGGGGACAGGTTCTCTGGCCCCAGCATTTT.

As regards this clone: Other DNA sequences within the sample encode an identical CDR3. This CDR3 reads CASSPNRGEQYF. In DNA form, the CDR3 reads TGTGCCAGCAGCCCTAACAGGGGCGAGCAGTACTTC. This rearrangement joins TRBV3-1 (or the pseudogene TRBV3-2) to TRBJ2-7, with 7 bases fitting TRBD1. The CDR3 extends over 12 amino acids. The germline gives CDR1 LGHDT, CDR2 YNNKEL (reference sequence). The J segment lost 6 bases and the V segment lost 4 bases, leaving 3 bases of the junction unmatched.

The CDR3 bases are TGTGCCAGTAGTATACATTGGGGAGATCGTTCACCCCTCCACTTT. Amino acids: CASSIHWGDRSPLHF. The rearrangement uses TRBV19 and TRBJ1-6; D gene ambiguous. The length of the CDR3 is 15 residues. The germline CDR1 and CDR2 sequences are LNHDA and SQIVND (reference sequence). V was cut by 2 bases and J by 9 bases, with 14 bases left in between. The full variable domain, in which reference TRBV19 and TRBJ1-6 provide the parts outside the CDR3, is DGGITQSPKYLFRKEGQNVTLSCEQNLNHDAMYWYRQDPGQGLRLIYYSQIVNDFQKGDIAEGYSVSREKKESFPLTVTSAQKNPTAFYLCASSIHWGDRSPLHFGNGTRLTVT.

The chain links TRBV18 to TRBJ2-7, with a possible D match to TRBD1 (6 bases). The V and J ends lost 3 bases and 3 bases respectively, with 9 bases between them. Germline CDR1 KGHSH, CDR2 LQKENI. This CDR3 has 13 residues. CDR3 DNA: TGTGCCAGCTCACCTCAGGGGTTCTACGAGCAGTACTTC. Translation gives CASSPQGFYEQYF.

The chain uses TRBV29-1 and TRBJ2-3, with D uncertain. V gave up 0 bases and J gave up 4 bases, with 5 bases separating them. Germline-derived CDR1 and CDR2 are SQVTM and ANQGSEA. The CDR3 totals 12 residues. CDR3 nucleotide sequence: TGCAGCGTTGAAGATCCGTCAGATACGCAGTATTTT. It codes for CSVEDPSDTQYF.

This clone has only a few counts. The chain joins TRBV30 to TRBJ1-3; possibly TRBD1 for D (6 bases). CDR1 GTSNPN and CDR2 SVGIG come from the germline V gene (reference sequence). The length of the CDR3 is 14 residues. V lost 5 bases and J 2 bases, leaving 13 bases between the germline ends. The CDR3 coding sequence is TGTGCCTGGGGTGACAGGAGCCCTGGAAACACCATATATTTT. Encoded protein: CAWGDRSPGNTIYF.

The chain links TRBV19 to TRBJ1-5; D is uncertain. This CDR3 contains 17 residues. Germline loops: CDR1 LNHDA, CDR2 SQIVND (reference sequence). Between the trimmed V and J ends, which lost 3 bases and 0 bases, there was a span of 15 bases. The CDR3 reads CASSIPTAGYSNQPQHF. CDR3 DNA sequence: TGTGCCAGTAGTATCCCGACGGCGGGGTATAGCAATCAGCCCCAGCATTTT.

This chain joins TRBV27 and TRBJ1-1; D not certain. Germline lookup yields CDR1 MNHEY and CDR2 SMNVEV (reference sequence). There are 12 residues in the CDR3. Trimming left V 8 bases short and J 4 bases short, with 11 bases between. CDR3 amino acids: CASGRHTTEAFF. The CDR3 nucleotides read TGTGCCAGCGGGAGGCATACCACTGAAGCTTTCTTT.

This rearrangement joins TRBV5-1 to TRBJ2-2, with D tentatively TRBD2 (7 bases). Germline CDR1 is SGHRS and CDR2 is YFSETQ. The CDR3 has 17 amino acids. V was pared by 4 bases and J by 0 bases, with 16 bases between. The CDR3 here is CASSRGAGRSNTGELFF. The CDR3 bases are TGCGCCAGCAGCCGGGGGGCGGGACGGTCGAACACCGGGGAGCTGTTTTTT.

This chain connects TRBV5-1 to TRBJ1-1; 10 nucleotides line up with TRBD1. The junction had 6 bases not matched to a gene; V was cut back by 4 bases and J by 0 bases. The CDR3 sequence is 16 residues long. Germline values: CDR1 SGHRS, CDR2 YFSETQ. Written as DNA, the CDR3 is TGCGCCAGCAGCCAAACGACAGGGGGCATGAACACTGAAGCTTTCTTT. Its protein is CASSQTTGGMNTEAFF.